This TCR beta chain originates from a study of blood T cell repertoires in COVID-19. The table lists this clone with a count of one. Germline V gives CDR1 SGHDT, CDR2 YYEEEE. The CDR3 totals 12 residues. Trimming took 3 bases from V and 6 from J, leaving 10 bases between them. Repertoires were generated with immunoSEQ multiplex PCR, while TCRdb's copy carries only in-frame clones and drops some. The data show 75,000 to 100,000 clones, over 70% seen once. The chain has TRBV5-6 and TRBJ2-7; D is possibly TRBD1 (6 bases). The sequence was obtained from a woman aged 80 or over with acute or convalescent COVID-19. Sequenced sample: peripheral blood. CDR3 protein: CASSYLRGEQYF. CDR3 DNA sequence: TGTGCCAGCAGCTACCTCAGGGGCGAGCAGTACTTC.